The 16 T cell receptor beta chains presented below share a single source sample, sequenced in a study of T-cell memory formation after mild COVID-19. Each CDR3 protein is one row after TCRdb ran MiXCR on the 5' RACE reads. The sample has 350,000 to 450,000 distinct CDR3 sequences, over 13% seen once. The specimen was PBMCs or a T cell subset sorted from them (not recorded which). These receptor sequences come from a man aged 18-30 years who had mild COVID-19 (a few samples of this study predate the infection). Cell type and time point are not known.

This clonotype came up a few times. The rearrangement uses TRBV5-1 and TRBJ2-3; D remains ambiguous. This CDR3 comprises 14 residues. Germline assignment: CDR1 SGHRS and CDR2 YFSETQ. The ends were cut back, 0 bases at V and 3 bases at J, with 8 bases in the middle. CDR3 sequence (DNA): TGCGCCAGCAGCTTGGCTTCGAAGACAGATACGCAGTATTTT. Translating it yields CASSLASKTDTQYF. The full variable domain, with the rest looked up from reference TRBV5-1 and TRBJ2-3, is KAGVTQTPRYLIKTRGQQVTLSCSPISGHRSVSWYQQTPGQGLQFLFEYFSETQRNKGNFPGRFSGRQFSNSRSEMNVSTLELGDSALYLCASSLASKTDTQYFGPGTRLTVL.

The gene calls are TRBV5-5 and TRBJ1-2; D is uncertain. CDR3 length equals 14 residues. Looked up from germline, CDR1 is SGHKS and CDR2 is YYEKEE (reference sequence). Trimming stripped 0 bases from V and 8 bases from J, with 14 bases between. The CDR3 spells CASSLENGLDGYTF. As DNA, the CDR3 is TGTGCCAGCAGCTTGGAGAATGGGTTGGACGGCTACACCTTC.

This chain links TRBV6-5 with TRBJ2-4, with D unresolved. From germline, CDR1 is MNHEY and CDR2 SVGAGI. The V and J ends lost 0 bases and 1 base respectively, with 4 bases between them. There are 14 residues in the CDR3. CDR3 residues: CASSYSVAKNIQYF. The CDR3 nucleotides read TGTGCCAGCAGTTACTCTGTTGCCAAAAACATTCAGTACTTC.

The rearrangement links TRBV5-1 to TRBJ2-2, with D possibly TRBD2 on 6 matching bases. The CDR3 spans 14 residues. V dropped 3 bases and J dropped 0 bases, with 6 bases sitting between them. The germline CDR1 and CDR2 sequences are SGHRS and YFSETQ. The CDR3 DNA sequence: TGCGCCAGCAGCTGGGAGGCGAACACCGGGGAGCTGTTTTTT. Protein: CASSWEANTGELFF.

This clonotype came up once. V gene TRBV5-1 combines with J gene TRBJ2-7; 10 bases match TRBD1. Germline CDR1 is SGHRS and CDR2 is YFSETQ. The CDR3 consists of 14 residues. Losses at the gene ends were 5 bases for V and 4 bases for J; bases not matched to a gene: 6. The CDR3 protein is CASRVGQGSYEQYV. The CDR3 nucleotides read TGCGCCAGCAGAGTGGGACAGGGGTCTTACGAGCAGTACGTC.

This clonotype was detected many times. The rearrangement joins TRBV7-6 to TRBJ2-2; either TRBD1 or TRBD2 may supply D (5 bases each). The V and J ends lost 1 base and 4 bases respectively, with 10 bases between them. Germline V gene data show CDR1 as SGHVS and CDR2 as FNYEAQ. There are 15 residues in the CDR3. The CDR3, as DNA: TGTGCCAGCAGCTTAGTGAGGGGCGTCACCGGGGAGCTGTTTTTT. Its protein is CASSLVRGVTGELFF.

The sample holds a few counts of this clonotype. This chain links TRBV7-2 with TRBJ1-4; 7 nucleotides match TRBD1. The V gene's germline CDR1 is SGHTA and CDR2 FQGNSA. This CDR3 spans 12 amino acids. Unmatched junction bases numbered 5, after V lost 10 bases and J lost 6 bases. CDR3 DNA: TGTGCCACCAGTGGGACAGATGAAAAACTGTTTTTT. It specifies CATSGTDEKLFF.

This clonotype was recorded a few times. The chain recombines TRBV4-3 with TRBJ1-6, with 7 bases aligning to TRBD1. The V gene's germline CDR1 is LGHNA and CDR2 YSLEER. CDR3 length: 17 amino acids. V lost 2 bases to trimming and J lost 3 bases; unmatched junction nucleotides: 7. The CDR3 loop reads CASSQSTPGGYNSPLHF. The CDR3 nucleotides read TGCGCCAGCAGCCAATCAACCCCAGGGGGCTATAATTCACCCCTCCACTTT.

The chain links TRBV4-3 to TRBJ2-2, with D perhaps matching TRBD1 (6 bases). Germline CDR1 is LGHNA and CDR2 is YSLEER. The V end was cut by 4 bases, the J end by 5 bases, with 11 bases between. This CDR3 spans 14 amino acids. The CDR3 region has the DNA TGCGCCAGCAGCCGGAACACAGGGACCGGGGAGCTGTTTTTT. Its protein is CASSRNTGTGELFF.

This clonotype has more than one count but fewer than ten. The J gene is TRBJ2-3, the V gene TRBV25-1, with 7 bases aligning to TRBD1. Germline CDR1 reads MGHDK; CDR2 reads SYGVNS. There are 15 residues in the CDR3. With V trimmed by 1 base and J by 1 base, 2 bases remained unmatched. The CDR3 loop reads CASSELDRGTDTQYF. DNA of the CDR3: TGTGCCAGCAGTGAATTAGACAGGGGCACAGATACGCAGTATTTT.

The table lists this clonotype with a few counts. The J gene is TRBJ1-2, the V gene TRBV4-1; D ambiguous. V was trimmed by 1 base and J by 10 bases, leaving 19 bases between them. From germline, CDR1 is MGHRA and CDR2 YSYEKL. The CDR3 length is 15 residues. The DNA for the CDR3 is TGCGCCAGCAGCCAAGGCGAAGGGTCACGATCGGTCTACACCTTC. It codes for CASSQGEGSRSVYTF.

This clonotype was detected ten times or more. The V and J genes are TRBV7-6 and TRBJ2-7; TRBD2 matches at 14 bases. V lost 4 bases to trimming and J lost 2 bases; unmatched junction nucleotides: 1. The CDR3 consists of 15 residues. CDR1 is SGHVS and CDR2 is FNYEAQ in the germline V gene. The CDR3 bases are TGTGCCAGCAGCTGGACTAGCGGGGGGACCTACGAGCAGTACTTC. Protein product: CASSWTSGGTYEQYF.

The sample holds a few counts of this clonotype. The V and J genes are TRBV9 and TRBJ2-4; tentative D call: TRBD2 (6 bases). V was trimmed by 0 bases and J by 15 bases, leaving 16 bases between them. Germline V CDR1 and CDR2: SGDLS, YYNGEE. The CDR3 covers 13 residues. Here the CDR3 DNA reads TGTGCCAGCAGCGTAGGGAGGGCCCCCGTGATGTACTTC. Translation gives CASSVGRAPVMYF.

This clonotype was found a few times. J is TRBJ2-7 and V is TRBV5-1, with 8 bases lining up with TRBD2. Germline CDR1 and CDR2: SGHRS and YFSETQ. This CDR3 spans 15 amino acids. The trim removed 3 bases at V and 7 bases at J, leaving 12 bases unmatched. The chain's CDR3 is CASSSWGLAGREQYF. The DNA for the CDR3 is TGCGCCAGCAGCTCCTGGGGGCTAGCGGGCCGAGAGCAGTACTTC.

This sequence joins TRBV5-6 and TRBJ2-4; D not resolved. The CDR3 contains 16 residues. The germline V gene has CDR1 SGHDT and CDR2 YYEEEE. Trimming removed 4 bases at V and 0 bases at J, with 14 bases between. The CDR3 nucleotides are TGTGCCAGCAGCGTATACCCCCCACTAGCCAAAAACATTCAGTACTTC. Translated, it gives CASSVYPPLAKNIQYF. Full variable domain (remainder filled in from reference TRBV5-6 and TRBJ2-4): DAGVTQSPTHLIKTRGQQVTLRCSPKSGHDTVSWYQQALGQGPQFIFQYYEEEERQRGNFPDRFSGHQFPNYSSELNVNALLLGDSALYLCASSVYPPLAKNIQYFGAGTRLSVL.

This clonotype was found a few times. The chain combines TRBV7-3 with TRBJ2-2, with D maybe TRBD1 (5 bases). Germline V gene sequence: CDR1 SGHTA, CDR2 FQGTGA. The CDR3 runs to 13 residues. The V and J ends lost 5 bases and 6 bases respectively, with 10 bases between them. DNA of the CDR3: TGTGCCAGCAGCCCAGGGTTTCCCGGGGAGCTGTTTTTT. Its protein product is CASSPGFPGELFF.